Sequencing of this T cell receptor beta chain was carried out in a study of T-cell reconstitution after alpha-beta-depleted transplantation in children. Unique molecular identifiers were incorporated when the TCRbeta library was constructed. Each CDR3 protein is one row after TCRdb ran MiXCR on the PCR reads. The sample shows around 100,000 distinct CDR3 sequences, 10% of them seen only once. Between the trimmed V and J ends, which lost 8 bases and 5 bases, there was a span of 10 bases. The CDR3 has 12 residues. The germline V gene has CDR1 SEHNR and CDR2 FQNEAQ (reference sequence). This sequence was found in a boy aged 2-15 years with acute lymphoblastic leukemia, due to receive a stem cell transplant. The chain combines TRBV7-9 with TRBJ2-1, with D unclear. The sequencing used PBMCs, collected before TCRalphabeta/CD19-depleted stem cell transplant. Here the CDR3 DNA reads TGTGCCAGCCTTGAAATTAACAATGAGCAGTTCTTC. Protein: CASLEINNEQFF.